This T cell receptor (beta chain) was found in a study of T cell responses to AZD1222 COVID-19 vaccine. General study findings and limits: Sampled repertoires all dated from after the peak T cell response. Following two doses of AZD1222, Spike-specific TCR breadth and depth rose.

This clone has just a few counts. The target antigen is unknown. Generated by immunoSEQ multiplex PCR, the TCRdb table keeps only in-frame clones and is missing some. The table has about 54,000 clones, nearly 90% seen once; the top ten hold over 3.5%. The CDR3 is made up of 15 amino acids. Per the germline V gene, CDR1 is SGHTA and CDR2 is FQGNSA. The V gene lost 1 base and the J gene lost 0 bases, with 9 bases spanning the gap. This rearrangement joins TRBV7-2 to TRBJ1-2; D is unclear. This material consisted of peripheral blood, taken on day 0 of AZD1222 vaccination. This TCR was sampled from an adult in good health. CDR3 protein: CASSLEYGANYGYTF. Written as DNA, the CDR3 is TGTGCCAGCAGCTTAGAGTATGGTGCTAACTATGGCTACACCTTC.